This T cell receptor (beta chain) emerged from a study of cytomegalovirus exposure and HLA in healthy donors. Germline-derived CDR1 and CDR2 are SQVTM and ANQGSEA. The CDR3 totals 11 residues. The V gene lost 4 bases and the J gene lost 6 bases, with 7 bases spanning the gap. Details on this clone: The target antigen is unknown.

Libraries were prepared by immunoSEQ multiplex PCR; TCRdb keeps only in-frame clonotypes and omits some of them. The sample carries a few hundred thousand clones, roughly 88% recorded once. Separate from the 666-subject first cohort, the 120-subject validation cohort was the one that the donors belonged to. Study-wide points: Later, an analysis found that TCR clusters from the first cohort tended to co-occur in the roughly 110 validation repertoires. The CMV antigen specificity of a few CMV-associated chains was confirmed through in vitro analysis.

The gene calls are TRBV29-1 and TRBJ2-1; perhaps TRBD2 as D (6 bases). The sample consisted of PBMCs. The origin of this receptor is a woman aged 18-29 years in good health and CMV-seronegative. The CDR3 bases are TGCAGCGTTGCTAGCGTCAATGAGCAGTTCTTC. Amino acids: CSVASVNEQFF.